What follows are 2 T cell receptor beta chains derived from one specimen sequenced in a study of cytomegalovirus exposure and HLA in healthy donors (dated by TCRdb to the late 2010s). Libraries were prepared through the immunoSEQ multiplex PCR assay. For the multiplex PCR, a mixture combining 60 forward primers for TCR Vbeta segments and 13 reverse primers for TCR Jbeta segments was used. Held by TCRdb, this immuneACCESS table contains in-frame sequences only and omits some clones. Under half of the omission traces to an unresolved V gene where checked; the cause of the rest is unknown. The sample has about 150,000 clones on record, roughly 83% of them singletons. The ten largest account for less than 10% of the sample. The sequenced sample was PBMCs. The receptor source for this set is a man aged 25-40 years in good health and CMV-seropositive.

The chain employs TRBV6-5 and TRBJ2-3; D might be TRBD1 (5 bases). CDR1 MNHEY and CDR2 SVGAGI come from the germline V gene. V shed 7 bases and J shed 0 bases, with 11 bases lying between them. The CDR3 totals 14 residues. For the CDR3, the DNA is TGTGCCAGCAAAGTGACAGTGAGCACAGATACGCAGTATTTT. Amino acids: CASKVTVSTDTQYF.

The V call is TRBV2, the J call TRBJ1-2; D is undetermined. The CDR3 loop spans 16 amino acids. Germline V gives CDR1 SNHLY, CDR2 FYNNEI. V lost 3 bases, J lost 6 bases, and 20 bases lay in between. The CDR3 DNA is TGTGCCAGCAGTGATCCCCTAAGACCTACTAAAGATGGCTACACCTTC. Amino acids: CASSDPLRPTKDGYTF.